Shown below are 23 T cell receptor beta chains from a single sample sequenced in a study of T-cell memory formation after mild COVID-19. Via MiXCR, TCRdb re-called the 5' RACE reads, giving one row per CDR3 protein. The sample has roughly 380,000 distinct CDR3 sequences; around 28% are singletons. Sample: PBMCs or a T cell subset sorted from them (not recorded which). The receptors come from an adult woman who had mild COVID-19 (a few samples of this study predate the infection). Cell type and time point are not known.

The chain recombines TRBV7-6 with TRBJ2-7, with 12 nucleotides matching TRBD2. Germline loops: CDR1 SGHVS, CDR2 FNYEAQ. The CDR3 is 18 residues long. Germline trimming cut 4 bases from V and 0 bases from J; bases unmatched to any gene: 10. The CDR3 protein is CASSSSGGLAGSSYEQYF. CDR3 nucleotide sequence: TGTGCCAGCAGCTCCTCAGGGGGACTAGCGGGTAGCTCCTACGAGCAGTACTTC.

This clonotype occurred a few times. The genes are TRBV7-8 and TRBJ1-1; D unclear. CDR1 is SGHVS, CDR2 FQNEAQ, per germline. The CDR3 has 13 amino acids. Trimming removed 5 bases at V and 5 bases at J, with 12 bases between. The CDR3: CASSLSVRTEAFF. CDR3 sequence (DNA): TGTGCCAGCAGCCTGAGCGTACGGACTGAAGCTTTCTTT.

Written as DNA, the CDR3 is TGTGCCAGCAGTCCCGCAGAAAGCCCCTGGGAGCAGTACTTC. Amino acid sequence: CASSPAESPWEQYF. This chain links TRBV12-3 or TRBV12-4 with TRBJ2-7, with D hard to call. V was clipped by 5 bases and J by 7 bases, with 18 bases between them. The CDR3 sequence is 14 residues long.

The J gene is TRBJ2-7, the V gene TRBV5-1; possible D gene TRBD1, 5 bases. The germline CDR1 and CDR2 sequences are SGHRS and YFSETQ. V lost 0 bases and J lost 2, with 12 bases in between. CDR3 length: 15 residues. The CDR3 is CASSLVSAGPYEQYF. As DNA, the CDR3 is TGCGCCAGCAGCTTGGTATCGGCAGGGCCCTACGAGCAGTACTTC. The full variable domain, rest sourced from reference TRBV5-1 and TRBJ2-7, is KAGVTQTPRYLIKTRGQQVTLSCSPISGHRSVSWYQQTPGQGLQFLFEYFSETQRNKGNFPGRFSGRQFSNSRSEMNVSTLELGDSALYLCASSLVSAGPYEQYFGPGTRLTVT.

The rearrangement joins TRBV29-1 to TRBJ2-7; TRBD1 aligns across 10 bases. Trimming removed 5 bases from V and 3 bases from J; junction bases left unmatched: 7. The CDR3 totals 14 residues. Per germline, CDR1 SQVTM and CDR2 ANQGSEA. DNA of the CDR3: TGCAGCGTTACGGGACAGGGGACTTTCTACGAGCAGTACTTC. Encoded protein: CSVTGQGTFYEQYF.

This sequence joins TRBV7-2 and TRBJ1-2, with D possibly being TRBD1 (5 bases). The germline CDR1 and CDR2 sequences are SGHTA and FQGNSA. Trimming shortened V by 9 bases and J by 4 bases, and 12 bases separated the two germline ends. This CDR3 comprises 12 residues. CDR3 residues: CARVTGPYGYTF. The DNA for the CDR3 is TGTGCCAGAGTTACAGGTCCCTATGGCTACACCTTC. The entire variable domain, with the rest obtained from reference TRBV7-2 and TRBJ1-2, is as follows: GAGVSQSPSNKVTEKGKDVELRCDPISGHTALYWYRQSLGQGLEFLIYFQGNSAPDKSGLPSDRFSAERTGGSVSTLTIQRTQQEDSAVYLCARVTGPYGYTFGSGTRLTVV.

A single count supports this clonotype. This chain uses TRBV10-3 with TRBJ2-5, with 11 bases that match TRBD1. With V trimmed by 3 bases and J by 4 bases, 4 bases remained unmatched. CDR3 length equals 15 residues. The germline gives CDR1 ENHRY, CDR2 SYGVKD. CDR3 amino acids: CAISDTGTGGETQYF. The CDR3 DNA follows: TGTGCCATCAGTGACACCGGGACAGGGGGAGAGACCCAGTACTTC.

The rearrangement links TRBV4-3 to TRBJ1-6, with TRBD1 identical over 10 bases. CDR3 length: 15 amino acids. Germline assignment: CDR1 LGHNA and CDR2 YSLEER. J gave up 10 bases and V 0 bases, and 3 bases lay outside the gene matches. CDR3 DNA sequence: TGCGCCAGCAGCCAAGATGGGGACAGGGGCTCACCCCTCCACTTT. The encoded protein is CASSQDGDRGSPLHF.

This clonotype was detected only a few times. The genes are TRBV12-3 or TRBV12-4 and TRBJ1-2; D uncertain. V gave up 2 bases and J gave up 4 bases, with 14 bases separating them. The CDR3 covers 15 residues. CDR3 loop: CASSLWRERGYGYTF. The CDR3 coding sequence is TGTGCCAGCAGTTTATGGAGGGAGCGCGGCTATGGCTACACCTTC.

The genes are TRBV4-3 and TRBJ2-2; D ambiguous. V gave up 0 bases and J gave up 5 bases, with 7 bases separating them. Germline V gene data show CDR1 as LGHNA and CDR2 as YSLEER. The CDR3 sequence is 14 residues long. The CDR3 nucleotides read TGCGCCAGCAGCCAAGACGACGGGACCGGGGAGCTGTTTTTT. Its translation is CASSQDDGTGELFF.

This clonotype was seen only a few times. The V call is TRBV9, the J call TRBJ1-6, with no clear D. From germline, CDR1 is SGDLS and CDR2 YYNGEE. The CDR3 loop spans 14 amino acids. V lost 0 bases and J lost 6, with 7 bases in between. For the CDR3, the DNA is TGTGCCAGCAGCGTAGGAGGCTTTAATTCACCCCTCCACTTT. Translated: CASSVGGFNSPLHF. The whole variable domain, remainder taken from reference TRBV9 and TRBJ1-6, is DSGVTQTPKHLITATGQRVTLRCSPRSGDLSVYWYQQSLDQGLQFLIQYYNGEERAKGNILERFSAQQFPDLHSELNLSSLELGDSALYFCASSVGGFNSPLHFGNGTRLTVT.

This clonotype was observed a few times. The J gene is TRBJ1-2, the V gene TRBV18; tentatively, D is TRBD1 (5 bases). V was trimmed by 3 bases and J by 8 bases, leaving 16 bases between them. The germline CDR1 and CDR2 sequences are KGHSH and LQKENI. The CDR3 extends over 14 amino acids. CDR3 in amino acids: CASSPSGLRGGYTF. CDR3 DNA sequence: TGTGCCAGCTCACCTTCCGGCCTTCGGGGCGGCTACACCTTC.

V is TRBV2 and J is TRBJ1-5; D possibly corresponds to TRBD1 (6 bases). This CDR3 contains 13 residues. The V gene lost 11 bases and the J gene lost 2 bases, with 13 bases spanning the gap. Germline CDR1 reads SNHLY; CDR2 reads FYNNEI. The CDR3 protein is CAGGPWGNQPQHF. DNA of the CDR3: TGTGCCGGGGGCCCGTGGGGCAATCAGCCCCAGCATTTT.

V usage is TRBV11-3 and J usage is TRBJ2-3; 8 positions agree with TRBD2. The CDR3 sequence is 18 residues long. The V gene's germline CDR1 is SGHNT and CDR2 YENEEA. J was trimmed by 0 bases and V by 5 bases; bases with no gene match: 13. The CDR3 reads CASSQASQREWSTDTQYF. The CDR3 DNA reads TGTGCCAGCAGCCAGGCATCTCAGCGGGAGTGGAGCACAGATACGCAGTATTTT.

This clonotype was seen more than once but under ten times. The V and J genes are TRBV3-1 and TRBJ2-7; D unresolved. In germline, CDR1 is LGHDT, CDR2 YNNKEL (reference sequence). The CDR3 is 14 amino acids. V shed 0 bases and J shed 1 base, with 7 bases lying between them. Here the CDR3 reads CASSQEMGSYEQYF. The CDR3 region has the DNA TGTGCCAGCAGCCAAGAGATGGGATCCTACGAGCAGTACTTC.

This clonotype came up many times. This chain joins TRBV28 and TRBJ2-7; 11 nucleotides line up with TRBD2. Per germline, CDR1 MDHEN and CDR2 SYDVKM. Trimming at V came to 5 bases and at J to 1 base, leaving 4 bases not matched to a gene. This CDR3 spans 15 amino acids. The CDR3 region is CASSPGTSGSYEQYF. CDR3 DNA: TGTGCCAGCAGTCCGGGGACTAGCGGATCCTACGAGCAGTACTTC.

The chain recombines TRBV5-4 with TRBJ1-1; no clear D gene. This CDR3 spans 14 amino acids. Trimming took 4 bases from V and 1 from J, leaving 11 bases between them. The germline CDR1 and CDR2 sequences are SGHNT and YYREEE (reference sequence). In DNA, the CDR3 is TGTGCCAGCAGCCCGGGAATCCGGAACACTGAAGCTTTCTTT. Its translation: CASSPGIRNTEAFF.

This clonotype was seen once. The chain uses TRBV20-1 and TRBJ1-1, with D hard to call. Trimming pared 0 bases from V and 0 bases from J, leaving 8 bases between. The CDR3 has 14 amino acids. Germline lookup yields CDR1 DFQATT and CDR2 SNEGSKA (reference sequence). CDR3 protein: CSARETRMNTEAFF. The CDR3, as DNA: TGCAGTGCTAGAGAAACACGTATGAACACTGAAGCTTTCTTT.

CDR3 sequence: CASSSVMTGDPDTQYF. The CDR3 bases are TGTGCCAGCAGTTCTGTAATGACAGGGGATCCAGATACGCAGTATTTT. The chain is built from TRBV25-1 and TRBJ2-3; TRBD1 aligns across 8 bases. This CDR3 region has 16 residues. The ends lost 5 bases at V and 4 bases at J; junction bases unmatched: 11. In germline, CDR1 is MGHDK, CDR2 SYGVNS.

The V gene is TRBV5-6, the J gene TRBJ1-1; a possible D gene is TRBD1 (6 bases). V gave up 1 base and J gave up 6 bases, with 13 bases separating them. The CDR3 contains 14 residues. Germline values: CDR1 SGHDT, CDR2 YYEEEE. In nucleotides, the CDR3 is TGTGCCAGCAGCTTGTGGACAGACTTCTCTGAAGCTTTCTTT. Translating gives CASSLWTDFSEAFF.

This clonotype was detected a few times. The rearrangement joins TRBV12-3 or TRBV12-4 to TRBJ2-5, with 7 nucleotides matching TRBD1. The CDR3 has 15 amino acids. V was pared by 5 bases and J by 2 bases, with 8 bases of the junction left unmatched. CDR3 in amino acids: CASSRDSSGQETQYF. The CDR3, as DNA: TGTGCCAGCAGTCGGGACAGTTCGGGGCAAGAGACCCAGTACTTC.

This clonotype was counted between two and nine times. The chain uses TRBV5-1 and TRBJ2-3, with TRBD2 matching 12 bases. Germline V gives CDR1 SGHRS, CDR2 YFSETQ. The J segment lost 6 bases and the V segment lost 6 bases, leaving 2 bases of the junction unmatched. The CDR3 is 13 residues long. CDR3 sequence reads: CASTTSGGDTQYF. The CDR3 DNA reads TGCGCCAGCACCACTAGCGGGGGGGATACGCAGTATTTT. Complete variable domain (other parts from reference TRBV5-1 and TRBJ2-3): KAGVTQTPRYLIKTRGQQVTLSCSPISGHRSVSWYQQTPGQGLQFLFEYFSETQRNKGNFPGRFSGRQFSNSRSEMNVSTLELGDSALYLCASTTSGGDTQYFGPGTRLTVL.

The table lists this clonotype with many counts. V and J are TRBV7-3 and TRBJ2-1; D may correspond to TRBD1 or TRBD2 (8 bases each). This CDR3 has 16 residues. The V end lost 5 bases, the J end lost 8 bases, and 22 bases lay between the germline ends. CDR1 and CDR2 from the germline V gene are SGHTA and FQGTGA. The CDR3 DNA reads as TGTGCCAGCAGCCATATAGCGGGACAGGCTGTCGATGAGCAGTTCTTC. Its translation is CASSHIAGQAVDEQFF.